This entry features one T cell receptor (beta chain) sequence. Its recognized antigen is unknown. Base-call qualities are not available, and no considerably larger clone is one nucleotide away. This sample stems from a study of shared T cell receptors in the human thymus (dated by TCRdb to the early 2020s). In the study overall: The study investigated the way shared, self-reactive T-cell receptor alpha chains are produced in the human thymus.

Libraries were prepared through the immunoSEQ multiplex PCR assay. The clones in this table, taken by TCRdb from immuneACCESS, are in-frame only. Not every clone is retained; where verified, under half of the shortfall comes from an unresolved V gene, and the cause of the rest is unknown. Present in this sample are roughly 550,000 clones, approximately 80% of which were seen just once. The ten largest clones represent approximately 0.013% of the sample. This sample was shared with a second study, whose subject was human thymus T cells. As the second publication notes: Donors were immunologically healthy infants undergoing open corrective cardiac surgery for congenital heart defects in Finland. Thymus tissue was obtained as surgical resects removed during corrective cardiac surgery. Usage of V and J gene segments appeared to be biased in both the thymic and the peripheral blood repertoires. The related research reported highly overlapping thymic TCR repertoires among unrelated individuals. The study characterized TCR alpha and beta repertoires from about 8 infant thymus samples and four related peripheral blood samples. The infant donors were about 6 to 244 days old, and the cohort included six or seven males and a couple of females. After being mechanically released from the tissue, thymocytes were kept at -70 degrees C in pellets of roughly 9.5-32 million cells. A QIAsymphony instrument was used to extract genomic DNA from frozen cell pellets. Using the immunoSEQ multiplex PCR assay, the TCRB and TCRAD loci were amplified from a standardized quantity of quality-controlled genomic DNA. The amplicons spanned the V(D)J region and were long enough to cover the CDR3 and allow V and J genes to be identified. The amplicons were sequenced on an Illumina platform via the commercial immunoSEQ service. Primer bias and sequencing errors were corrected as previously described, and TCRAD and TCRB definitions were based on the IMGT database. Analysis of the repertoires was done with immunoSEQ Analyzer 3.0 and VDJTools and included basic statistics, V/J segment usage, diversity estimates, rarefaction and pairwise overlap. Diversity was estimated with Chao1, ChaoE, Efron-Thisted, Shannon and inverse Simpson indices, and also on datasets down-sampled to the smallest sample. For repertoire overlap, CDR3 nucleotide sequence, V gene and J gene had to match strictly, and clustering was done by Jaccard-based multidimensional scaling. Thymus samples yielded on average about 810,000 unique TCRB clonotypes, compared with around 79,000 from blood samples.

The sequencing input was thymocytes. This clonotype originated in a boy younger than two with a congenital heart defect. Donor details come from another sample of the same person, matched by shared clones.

The CDR3 reads CASSQRTSARGETQYF. At the DNA level, the sequence is TGCGCCAGCAGCCAAAGGACTAGCGCCCGTGGAGAGACCCAGTACTTC. The receptor chain draws on TRBV4-1 and TRBJ2-5; the junction holds 9 bases that match TRBD2. V has 2 bases trimmed and J has 4 bases trimmed; junction bases matching no gene number 8. Looking up the germline V gene yields CDR1 MGHRA and CDR2 YSYEKL. The CDR3, from cysteine to phenylalanine, totals 16 residues. Here the CDR3 DNA is all that survives: 48 bases in frame from base 1.